The sequence of this TCR beta chain was determined in a study of shared clonotypes between healthy human individuals. This clone has only one observation. Its target is not known. In replicate PCRs of sorted subsets, about 190 ng DNA, tens of thousands of T cell genomes, was used. The data were produced by immunoSEQ multiplex PCR, yet TCRdb's version contains in-frame clones alone and is incomplete. The profile shows fewer than 1.6 million clones, around 98.5% of them singletons. CDR3 size: 14 residues. Broader study findings: Researchers found naive subsets generally carried larger estimated richness than memory subsets. The naive CD4 repertoires of four donors were compared, and about 5% of clonotypes were shared.

The chain uses TRBV21-1 and TRBJ2-2; the D call of TRBD1 is as the table states it, not checked on the DNA. TRBV21-1 is given as a pseudogene. Sequenced input: naive CD4+ T cells sorted from blood. Subset specified: CD45RA+ positively selected. This sequence was found in a man under 40 in good health. CDR3 DNA sequence: TGTGCCAGAAGAAAGACACGGAACACCGGGGAGCTGTTTTTT. It encodes CARRKTRNTGELFF.